One sample yielded the 27 T cell receptor beta chains listed below, sequenced in a study of T cell changes during pregnancy in multiple sclerosis. The assay was immunoSEQ multiplex PCR, and TCRdb's table has in-frame clones only and misses some. The sample includes about 40,000 clones, just over 90% of them seen just once. Sequencing used peripheral blood, obtained before pregnancy. The receptor set was obtained from a female donor with multiple sclerosis, enrolled in a pregnancy study.

This chain uses TRBV10-3 with TRBJ2-7; 7 positions agree with TRBD1. Germline values: CDR1 ENHRY, CDR2 SYGVKD. CDR3 length: 14 residues. Trimming cost V 6 bases and J 2 bases; bases outside gene matches: 7. The DNA for the CDR3 is TGTGCCATCAGGGGGGACAGTACCCCCTACGAGCAGTACTTC. It specifies CAIRGDSTPYEQYF.

The J gene is TRBJ2-5, the V gene TRBV7-2; 9 bases line up with TRBD1. The CDR3 runs 16 residues. Germline lookup yields CDR1 SGHTA and CDR2 FQGNSA. V was clipped by 3 bases and J by 7 bases; unmatched bases: 12. CDR3 nucleotides: TGTGCCAGCAGCTTCGAACCCGGGACAGGGAGTGGGACCCAGTACTTC. Translating it yields CASSFEPGTGSGTQYF.

This chain links TRBV13 with TRBJ1-2, with D perhaps matching TRBD1 (5 bases). The CDR3 runs to 13 residues. V lost 5 bases and J 7 bases, leaving 14 bases between the germline ends. Germline assignment: CDR1 PRHDT and CDR2 FYEKMQ (reference sequence). The CDR3 protein is CASSLRDLGGYTF. The CDR3 DNA sequence: TGTGCCAGCAGCCTCAGGGATCTAGGTGGCTACACCTTC.

The gene calls are TRBV28 and TRBJ2-2; possible D gene TRBD1, 6 bases. The CDR3 runs 15 residues. V was pared by 5 bases and J by 6 bases, with 16 bases between. The germline gives CDR1 MDHEN, CDR2 SYDVKM. DNA of the CDR3: TGTGCCAGCAGTAATGGGCAGGGGTGGGCCGGGGAGCTGTTTTTT. It codes for CASSNGQGWAGELFF.

This clone showed up just once. The chain employs TRBV7-6 and TRBJ1-5, with 8 bases identical to TRBD1. There are 16 residues in the CDR3. The ends lost 5 bases at V and 2 bases at J; junction bases unmatched: 8. CDR1 SGHVS and CDR2 FNYEAQ come from the germline V gene. The CDR3 loop is CASSRGQGFGNQPQHF. DNA for the CDR3: TGTGCCAGCAGCCGTGGACAGGGATTCGGCAATCAGCCCCAGCATTTT.

The V call is TRBV18, the J call TRBJ2-7; 9 bases line up with TRBD2. Germline V CDR1 and CDR2: KGHSH, LQKENI. The CDR3 has 15 residues. V gave up 2 bases and J gave up 7 bases; unmatched junction bases: 9. The CDR3 spells CASSPDPSGTQEQYF. The CDR3 coding sequence is TGTGCCAGCTCACCAGACCCTAGCGGGACTCAGGAGCAGTACTTC.

The chain recombines TRBV11-2 with TRBJ2-3; no clear D gene. The germline V gene has CDR1 SGHAT and CDR2 FQNNGV. CDR3 length: 14 amino acids. Deletions cut 1 base from V and 0 bases from J, with 5 bases between. The CDR3 DNA reads TGTGCCAGCAGCTTAGGGGCTAGCACAGATACGCAGTATTTT. Amino acid sequence: CASSLGASTDTQYF.

The J gene is TRBJ1-1, the V gene TRBV19; D perhaps matches TRBD1 (5 bases). The germline CDR1 and CDR2 sequences are LNHDA and SQIVND (reference sequence). The CDR3 is 15 amino acids. The ends were cut back, 6 bases at V and 6 bases at J, with 20 bases in the middle. CDR3 residues: CASRGLPGGVAEAFF. CDR3 nucleotide sequence: TGTGCCAGTAGAGGACTCCCCGGAGGGGTTGCTGAAGCTTTCTTT.

This chain connects TRBV19 to TRBJ2-1, with TRBD2 as a possible D gene (6 bases). The length of the CDR3 is 15 residues. The V end lost 4 bases, the J end lost 7 bases, and 17 bases lay between the germline ends. Looked up from germline, CDR1 is LNHDA and CDR2 is SQIVND (reference sequence). The CDR3 loop is CASSTRASDGNEQFF. The CDR3 DNA reads as TGTGCCAGTAGTACCCGGGCTAGCGATGGGAATGAGCAGTTCTTC.

In this sample, this clone turned up once. The chain has TRBV21-1 and TRBJ2-7; the table's D gene call, TRBD2, was not cross checked with the DNA. TRBV21-1 is classified as a pseudogene. The CDR3 has 17 residues. The CDR3 sequence: CASSKVPSGRYRNEQYF. The CDR3 DNA follows: TGTGCCAGCAGCAAAGTCCCTAGCGGGAGGTATCGCAACGAGCAGTACTTC.

The rearrangement uses TRBV30 and TRBJ2-1; D is possibly TRBD2 (6 bases). The V gene's germline CDR1 is GTSNPN and CDR2 SVGIG (reference sequence). The V gene lost 1 base and the J gene lost 3 bases, with 13 bases spanning the gap. The CDR3 spans 15 residues. DNA of the CDR3: TGTGCCTGGAGTGAGGTCGCGGGAATCTACAATGAGCAGTTCTTC. Translated: CAWSEVAGIYNEQFF.

This chain joins TRBV27 and TRBJ1-1, with D perhaps TRBD1 (6 bases). Germline CDR1 MNHEY, CDR2 SMNVEV (reference sequence). The length of the CDR3 is 15 residues. V was clipped by 4 bases and J by 4 bases, with 16 bases between them. The CDR3 spells CASSSNRDSVTEAFF. CDR3 in DNA: TGTGCCAGCAGTTCAAACAGGGATTCCGTCACTGAAGCTTTCTTT.

This rearrangement joins TRBV5-1 to TRBJ1-3; possibly TRBD1 for D (5 bases). The length of the CDR3 is 15 residues. V lost 4 bases to trimming and J lost 4 bases, with 15 bases between them. CDR1 is SGHRS, CDR2 YFSETQ, per germline. CDR3 in DNA: TGCGCCAGCAGCACCGGGGGAGCAAAAGGAAACACCATATATTTT. This sequence encodes CASSTGGAKGNTIYF. The full variable domain, with the rest looked up from reference TRBV5-1 and TRBJ1-3, is KAGVTQTPRYLIKTRGQQVTLSCSPISGHRSVSWYQQTPGQGLQFLFEYFSETQRNKGNFPGRFSGRQFSNSRSEMNVSTLELGDSALYLCASSTGGAKGNTIYFGEGSWLTVV.

This chain links TRBV7-2 with TRBJ2-5; 7 bases align to TRBD2. Germline V gene sequence: CDR1 SGHTA, CDR2 FQGNSA. After removal of 2 bases from V and 5 bases from J, the junction contained 2 bases not matched to a gene. This CDR3 is built from 13 residues. CDR3 in amino acids: CASSLQRGETQYF. The DNA for the CDR3 is TGTGCCAGCAGCTTACAGCGGGGCGAGACCCAGTACTTC.

This clone came up once. The chain recombines TRBV30 with TRBJ1-5; no clear D gene. This CDR3 region has 13 residues. CDR1 GTSNPN and CDR2 SVGIG come from the germline V gene (reference sequence). V dropped 5 bases and J dropped 7 bases, with 15 bases sitting between them. The CDR3 loop reads CAWGGGSGQPQHF. DNA of the CDR3: TGTGCCTGGGGAGGAGGGTCAGGCCAGCCCCAGCATTTT. The complete variable domain, with remaining parts taken from reference TRBV30 and TRBJ1-5, reads SQTIHQWPATLVQPVGSPLSLECTVEGTSNPNLYWYRQAAGRGLQLLFYSVGIGQISSEVPQNLSASRPQDRQFILSSKKLLLSDSGFYLCAWGGGSGQPQHFGDGTRLSIL.

V usage is TRBV6-1 and J usage is TRBJ2-2; TRBD2 agrees at 9 bases. V was pared by 3 bases and J by 6 bases, with 5 bases of the junction left unmatched. CDR3 length: 15 residues. Germline CDR1 is MNHNS and CDR2 is SASEGT. CDR3 region: CASSEALAGAGELFF. For the CDR3, the DNA is TGTGCCAGCAGTGAGGCACTAGCGGGTGCCGGGGAGCTGTTTTTT.

The CDR3 DNA is TGTGCCAGCAGTCCGAGGGCCGTGCTCTCTGAAGCTTTCTTT. Translation: CASSPRAVLSEAFF. The chain has TRBV27 and TRBJ1-1; D gene unclear. The CDR3 is made up of 14 amino acids. V was trimmed by 5 bases and J by 6 bases, leaving 16 bases between them. The V gene's germline CDR1 is MNHEY and CDR2 SMNVEV (reference sequence).

The count of this clone is one. The rearrangement joins TRBV18 to TRBJ2-1, with TRBD2 matching over 7 bases. V was pared by 3 bases and J by 9 bases, with 5 bases of the junction left unmatched. There are 13 residues in the CDR3. From germline, CDR1 is KGHSH and CDR2 LQKENI. This CDR3 is CASSPPWGGEQFF. CDR3 nucleotides: TGTGCCAGCTCACCCCCGTGGGGGGGTGAGCAGTTCTTC.

The V call is TRBV6-1, the J call TRBJ2-7, with 8 bases aligning to TRBD1. The CDR3 spans 16 residues. CDR1 and CDR2 (germline): MNHNS, SASEGT. The trim removed 6 bases at V and 3 bases at J, leaving 13 bases unmatched. The DNA for the CDR3 is TGTGCCAGCAGCGAAAACAGGGACAGGCTGTTCTACGAGCAGTACTTC. Translated: CASSENRDRLFYEQYF.

V usage is TRBV30 and J usage is TRBJ2-1; 12 bases agree with TRBD1. The CDR3 extends over 18 amino acids. CDR1 and CDR2 (germline): GTSNPN, SVGIG (reference sequence). J lost 1 base, V lost 1 base, and 8 bases had no gene match. CDR3 loop: CAWSAGTGGLGSYNEQFF. CDR3 DNA sequence: TGTGCCTGGAGTGCTGGGACAGGGGGCTTAGGATCCTACAATGAGCAGTTCTTC.

J is TRBJ2-2 and V is TRBV7-2; 7 bases are shared with TRBD2. J lost 0 bases, V lost 6 bases, and 7 bases had no gene match. The length of the CDR3 is 16 residues. Germline CDR1 is SGHTA and CDR2 is FQGNSA. CDR3 nucleotides: TGTGCCAGCAGTCCGGGACTAACCTCGAACACCGGGGAGCTGTTTTTT. As protein: CASSPGLTSNTGELFF.

The rearrangement joins TRBV27 to TRBJ2-5; perhaps TRBD2 as D (6 bases). This CDR3 spans 14 amino acids. The germline V gene has CDR1 MNHEY and CDR2 SMNVEV (reference sequence). Trimming removed 3 bases at V and 5 bases at J, with 13 bases between. CDR3 in amino acids: CASSFSGGWETQYF. The CDR3, as DNA: TGTGCCAGCAGTTTTTCCGGGGGATGGGAGACCCAGTACTTC.

This sequence joins TRBV30 and TRBJ1-1, with a tentative D call TRBD1 (5 bases). Between the trimmed V and J ends, which lost 0 bases and 8 bases, there was a span of 10 bases. CDR1 is GTSNPN, CDR2 SVGIG, per germline (reference sequence). The CDR3 covers 12 residues. The CDR3 is CAWSVQTEEAFF. CDR3 nucleotides: TGTGCCTGGAGTGTACAGACAGAAGAAGCTTTCTTT.

The CDR3 DNA reads TGTGCCATCAGTGAGTCGAGCCACGAGCAGTACTTC. This encodes CAISESSHEQYF. V is TRBV10-3 and J is TRBJ2-7; D remains unclear. The germline V and J ends were trimmed by 0 bases and 5 bases, with 5 bases remaining between them. Germline V gene data show CDR1 as ENHRY and CDR2 as SYGVKD. The CDR3 has 12 residues.

The rearrangement links TRBV5-1 to TRBJ2-3; TRBD2 aligns across 13 bases. This CDR3 comprises 16 residues. Germline V CDR1 and CDR2: SGHRS, YFSETQ. After removal of 4 bases from V and 6 bases from J, the junction contained 8 bases not matched to a gene. CDR3 region: CASSPRTSGRVDTQYF. DNA of the CDR3: TGCGCCAGCAGCCCGAGGACTAGCGGGAGAGTGGATACGCAGTATTTT.

The chain couples TRBV11-2 to TRBJ1-1, with D perhaps TRBD1 (5 bases). The V gene's germline CDR1 is SGHAT and CDR2 FQNNGV. This CDR3 is built from 14 residues. Deletions cut 1 base from V and 1 base from J, with 7 bases between. The CDR3 reads CASSLGQGNTEAFF. The CDR3 nucleotides are TGTGCCAGCAGCTTAGGGCAGGGGAACACTGAAGCTTTCTTT.

The chain links TRBV4-1 to TRBJ2-3; 8 positions agree with TRBD2. Germline loops: CDR1 MGHRA, CDR2 YSYEKL. The length of the CDR3 is 17 residues. Trimming at V came to 1 base and at J to 3 bases, leaving 9 bases not matched to a gene. The CDR3 spells CASSQGGAGGGTDTQYF. CDR3 nucleotides: TGCGCCAGCAGCCAAGGGGGCGCGGGAGGTGGAACAGATACGCAGTATTTT.